A selection of T cell receptor beta chains follows, all from one sample in a study of blood T cell repertoires in COVID-19. The table came from immunoSEQ multiplex PCR; TCRdb's copy has only in-frame clones and leaves some out. This sample has just over 250,000 clones; roughly nine tenths occur once, and the top ten carry about 9.2%. Sequencing was carried out using peripheral blood. These receptors were taken from a man aged 35 to 55 who had recovered from COVID-19. Each CDR3 is given with its conserved first and last residue. The order of the fields is clone size, J gene, D gene, V gene, CDR3 DNA, CDR3 protein. A D gene is named only where the DNA matches it firmly. The listing skips clone size in some rows; elsewhere it reads once, few, many or a size class.

NA | TRBJ1-5 | NA | TRBV19 | TGTGCCAGTATGAGGCAGTACAATCAGCCCCAGCATTTT | CASMRQYNQPQHF
once | TRBJ2-7 | NA | TRBV2 | TGTGCCAGCAGTGAATTTCCGGGCCCTCCGGGGGAGCAGTACTTC | CASSEFPGPPGEQYF
NA | TRBJ1-1 | NA | TRBV18 | TGTGCCAGCTCACCCCTCGAGGGGGTGAACACTGAAGCTTTCTTT | CASSPLEGVNTEAFF
NA | TRBJ1-2 | TRBD1 | TRBV12-3/TRBV12-4 | TGTGCCAGCAGTAAGGACAGGGCCTATGGCTACACCTTC | CASSKDRAYGYTF
NA | TRBJ1-2 | NA | TRBV7-3 | TGTGCCAGCAGCTCCGGACGGGGAGGCTACACCTTC | CASSSGRGGYTF
NA | TRBJ2-7 | NA | TRBV7-2 | TGTGCCAGCAGCTTAGACAGGGTCCCGGGGGAGCAGTACTTC | CASSLDRVPGEQYF
NA | TRBJ2-1 | TRBD2 | TRBV4-1 | TGCGCCAGCAGCCAAGATGGGACTAGCGCTTACAATGAGCAGTTCTTC | CASSQDGTSAYNEQFF
NA | TRBJ1-1 | TRBD1 | TRBV9 | TGTGCCAGCAGCGCTACGGGACAGCGGAGGAACACTGAAGCTTTCTTT | CASSATGQRRNTEAFF
NA | TRBJ2-1 | TRBD2 | TRBV7-2 | TGTGCCAGCAGCTTTCAACTAGCGGGAGGGGGTGAGCAGTTCTTC | CASSFQLAGGGEQFF
NA | TRBJ2-5 | TRBD2 | TRBV7-2 | TGTGCCAGCAGCTTAAATCTAGCGGGGGTGATACAAGAGACCCAGTACTTC | CASSLNLAGVIQETQYF
NA | TRBJ1-2 | NA | TRBV4-3 | TGCGCCAGCAGCCAAGATTTGAGGGTAGCCTATGGCTACACCTTC | CASSQDLRVAYGYTF
NA | TRBJ1-1 | NA | TRBV2 | TGTGCCAGCAACTTGAAGGGGGTAAACACTGAAGCTTTCTTT | CASNLKGVNTEAFF